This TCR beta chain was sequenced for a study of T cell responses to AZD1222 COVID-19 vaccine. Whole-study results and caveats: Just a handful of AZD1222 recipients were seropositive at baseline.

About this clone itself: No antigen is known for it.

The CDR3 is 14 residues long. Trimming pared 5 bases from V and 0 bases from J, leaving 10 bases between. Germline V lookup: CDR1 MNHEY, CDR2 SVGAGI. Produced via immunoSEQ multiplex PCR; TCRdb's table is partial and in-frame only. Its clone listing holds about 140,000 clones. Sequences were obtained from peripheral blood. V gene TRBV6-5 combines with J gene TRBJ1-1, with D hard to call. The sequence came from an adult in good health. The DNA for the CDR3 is TGTGCCAGCAGTCCTGACGGGATGAACACTGAAGCTTTCTTT. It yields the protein CASSPDGMNTEAFF.